The sequence of this T cell receptor (beta chain) was determined in a study of T cell changes during pregnancy in multiple sclerosis. Clones were read by immunoSEQ multiplex PCR, and TCRdb kept only the in-frame ones, dropping some. The sample shows approximately 98,000 clones, roughly nine tenths of them seen only once. This CDR3 contains 12 residues. Trimming removed 1 base from V and 10 bases from J, with 10 bases in between. The germline V gene has CDR1 SEHNR and CDR2 FQNEAQ (reference sequence). Points on this clone: This same CDR3 is encoded by further DNA sequences in the sample.

This specimen consisted of peripheral blood, obtained after pregnancy. The sequence was collected from a female donor in good health, enrolled as a control in a pregnancy study. This rearrangement joins TRBV7-9 to TRBJ1-2, with D perhaps matching TRBD1 (5 bases). CDR3 in amino acids: CASSLVSGTYTF. In DNA form, the CDR3 reads TGTGCCAGCAGCTTAGTCAGCGGGACCTACACCTTC.